What follows are 2 T cell receptor beta chains derived from one specimen sequenced in a study of T cell responses to AZD1222 COVID-19 vaccine. Clones were read by immunoSEQ multiplex PCR, and TCRdb kept only the in-frame ones, dropping some. The data contain some 120,000 clones, just under 95% of them singletons. The sequences come from peripheral blood, collected on day 0 of AZD1222 vaccination. Source of these receptors: an adult in good health.

This chain uses TRBV9 with TRBJ2-3; possibly TRBD2 for D (7 bases). V was trimmed by 0 bases and J by 3 bases, leaving 14 bases between them. Germline V lookup: CDR1 SGDLS, CDR2 YYNGEE. The CDR3 contains 16 residues. The CDR3 nucleotides read TGTGCCAGCAGCGTAGAGTGGGGGCGGGGGACAGATACGCAGTATTTT. Translation: CASSVEWGRGTDTQYF. Full variable domain (outside the CDR3, taken from reference TRBV9 and TRBJ2-3): DSGVTQTPKHLITATGQRVTLRCSPRSGDLSVYWYQQSLDQGLQFLIQYYNGEERAKGNILERFSAQQFPDLHSELNLSSLELGDSALYFCASSVEWGRGTDTQYFGPGTRLTVL.

The V and J genes are TRBV19 and TRBJ1-2, with a tentative D call TRBD1 (5 bases). The CDR3 is 15 amino acids. With 0 bases removed from V and 8 bases from J, the gap between germline ends came to 16 bases. CDR1 is LNHDA, CDR2 SQIVND, per germline (reference sequence). DNA for the CDR3: TGTGCCAGTAGTATAGAAAGACAGTCACGGGGCGGCTACACCTTC. Protein: CASSIERQSRGGYTF.